This T cell receptor (beta chain) was obtained from a study of blood T cell repertoires in COVID-19. Study at large: The United States, Italy and Spain supplied acute and convalescent COVID-19 samples.

Trimming stripped 0 bases from V and 2 bases from J, with 14 bases between. The CDR3 is made up of 16 amino acids. Germline assignment: CDR1 GTSNPN and CDR2 SVGIG (reference sequence). Authors' methods: Estimation of nucleated cell counts was performed using reference gene primer amplification. Here immunoSEQ multiplex PCR was the method, and the copy in TCRdb shows in-frame clones only, minus some. V and J calls and clone size are as listed in that table; D and trimming were resolved from the DNA. The sample holds 150,000 or so clones, about 88% seen once. This TCR was recovered from a man aged 55 to 69 with acute or convalescent COVID-19. V and J are TRBV30 and TRBJ1-5, with unresolved D. The specimen sequenced was peripheral blood. CDR3 sequence reads: CAWSVSRKRGNQPQHF. CDR3 in DNA: TGTGCCTGGAGTGTAAGTCGGAAGCGAGGCAATCAGCCCCAGCATTTT.